These T cell receptor beta chains were read from a single sample in a study of cytomegalovirus exposure and HLA in healthy donors. Measured with immunoSEQ multiplex PCR; TCRdb has only the in-frame clones, and not every one. The sample lists a few hundred thousand clones, roughly 84% seen once, with over 12% in the top ten. Sequenced sample: PBMCs. These receptors originate from a woman aged 25-40 years in good health and CMV-seropositive. CDR3s include the opening cysteine and the closing phenylalanine or tryptophan. A D gene is named only where the DNA matches it firmly. Not every row has a clone size; where given, it reads once, few, many or a size class.

d_call: TRBD2; j_call: TRBJ2-1; v_call: TRBV7-8; clone_size: -; cdr3_nt: TGTGCCAGCAGCTTAGAGACTAGCGGGGAATCTTACAATGAGCAGTTCTTC; cdr3_aa: CASSLETSGESYNEQFF
d_call: -; j_call: TRBJ1-2; v_call: TRBV5-1; clone_size: -; cdr3_nt: TGCGCCAGCACCAAATCGGGGAACACCTTC; cdr3_aa: CASTKSGNTF
d_call: -; j_call: TRBJ1-1; v_call: TRBV30; clone_size: -; cdr3_nt: TGTGCCTGGAGTCCGCCGGGGCTCGAAGCTTTCTTT; cdr3_aa: CAWSPPGLEAFF
d_call: -; j_call: TRBJ1-2; v_call: TRBV19; clone_size: -; cdr3_nt: TGTGCCAGTAGTCCTAATATCCCTTTTTATGGCTACACCTTC; cdr3_aa: CASSPNIPFYGYTF
d_call: TRBD2; j_call: TRBJ2-7; v_call: TRBV5-1; clone_size: -; cdr3_nt: TGCGCCAGCAGCTTGGGGGGGACTAGCGGCTATACTTCCTACGAGCAGTACTTC; cdr3_aa: CASSLGGTSGYTSYEQYF
d_call: -; j_call: TRBJ1-5; v_call: TRBV7-8; clone_size: few; cdr3_nt: TGTGCCAGCAGCCCACCCGGGTATAGCAATCAGCCCCAGCATTTT; cdr3_aa: CASSPPGYSNQPQHF
d_call: -; j_call: TRBJ2-1; v_call: TRBV30; clone_size: -; cdr3_nt: TGTGCCTGGAGTGAAGGGACGGCAGATTACAATGAGCAGTTCTTC; cdr3_aa: CAWSEGTADYNEQFF
d_call: -; j_call: TRBJ1-2; v_call: TRBV7-6; clone_size: -; cdr3_nt: TGTGCCAGCAGTCAGAGGGGCTACGGCTACACCTTC; cdr3_aa: CASSQRGYGYTF
d_call: TRBD2; j_call: TRBJ2-1; v_call: TRBV5-1; clone_size: few; cdr3_nt: TGCGCCAGCAGCTTTTCCGGGACTAGGGATGAGCAGTTCTTC; cdr3_aa: CASSFSGTRDEQFF
d_call: -; j_call: TRBJ1-2; v_call: TRBV9; clone_size: once; cdr3_nt: TGTGCCAGCAGCGTAGTAACCCCCACAGGGCCCTATGGCTACACCTTC; cdr3_aa: CASSVVTPTGPYGYTF
d_call: -; j_call: TRBJ2-1; v_call: TRBV2; clone_size: few; cdr3_nt: TGTGCCAGCCAACGGGGATTGAATGATGAGCAGTTCTTC; cdr3_aa: CASQRGLNDEQFF
d_call: TRBD2; j_call: TRBJ2-5; v_call: TRBV7-9; clone_size: -; cdr3_nt: TGTGCCAGCAGCTTATTTCTAGCGGGAGGTGAGACCCAGTACTTC; cdr3_aa: CASSLFLAGGETQYF
d_call: TRBD2; j_call: TRBJ2-1; v_call: TRBV5-1; clone_size: -; cdr3_nt: TGCGCCAGCAGCTTGACTAGCGCAACACACAATGAGCAGTTCTTC; cdr3_aa: CASSLTSATHNEQFF
d_call: -; j_call: TRBJ2-6; v_call: TRBV6-1; clone_size: few; cdr3_nt: TGTGCCAGCTCCTCCGGGGGCTCTGGGGCCAACGTCCTGACTTTC; cdr3_aa: CASSSGGSGANVLTF
d_call: -; j_call: TRBJ2-2; v_call: TRBV27; clone_size: -; cdr3_nt: TGTGCCAGCAGCTCGTCAGTGAACACCGGGGAGCTGTTTTTT; cdr3_aa: CASSSSVNTGELFF
d_call: TRBD1; j_call: TRBJ2-2; v_call: TRBV30; clone_size: -; cdr3_nt: TGTGCCTGGGACAGGGGGAGGGCCGGGGAGCTGTTTTTT; cdr3_aa: CAWDRGRAGELFF
d_call: TRBD1; j_call: TRBJ1-5; v_call: TRBV12-5; clone_size: many; cdr3_nt: TGTGCTAGTGCCAGGGGGCAGCCCCAGCATTTT; cdr3_aa: CASARGQPQHF
d_call: TRBD2; j_call: TRBJ2-1; v_call: TRBV5-6; clone_size: -; cdr3_nt: TGTGCCAGCAGCCTACCGGGACTAGCGCCCAATGAGCAGTTCTTC; cdr3_aa: CASSLPGLAPNEQFF
d_call: -; j_call: TRBJ1-4; v_call: TRBV21-1; clone_size: -; cdr3_nt: TGTGCCAGCAGCAGGGGACAGGGTGCAACTAATGAAAAACTGTTTTTT; cdr3_aa: CASSRGQGATNEKLFF
d_call: -; j_call: TRBJ1-5; v_call: TRBV27; clone_size: -; cdr3_nt: TGTGCCAGCAGTTTAGATAGCAATCAGCCCCAGCATTTT; cdr3_aa: CASSLDSNQPQHF
d_call: TRBD1; j_call: TRBJ2-5; v_call: TRBV13; clone_size: -; cdr3_nt: TGTGCCAGCAGCTCGCGGGACAGGGGTTTCGGGGAGACCCAGTACTTC; cdr3_aa: CASSSRDRGFGETQYF
d_call: TRBD1; j_call: TRBJ2-2; v_call: TRBV2; clone_size: -; cdr3_nt: TGTGCCAGCACAAAGGGACAGGGGATCACCGGGGAGCTGTTTTTT; cdr3_aa: CASTKGQGITGELFF
d_call: TRBD1; j_call: TRBJ1-1; v_call: TRBV6-6; clone_size: -; cdr3_nt: TGTGCCAGCAGTGACAGGGGGAAGGAAGAAGCTTTCTTT; cdr3_aa: CASSDRGKEEAFF
d_call: -; j_call: TRBJ1-1; v_call: TRBV15; clone_size: few; cdr3_nt: TGTGCCACCAGCAGAGAGGACAAGAACACTGAAGCTTTCTTT; cdr3_aa: CATSREDKNTEAFF
d_call: -; j_call: TRBJ2-3; v_call: TRBV10-3; clone_size: -; cdr3_nt: TGTGCCATCGCCGACGCCACAGATACGCAGTATTTT; cdr3_aa: CAIADATDTQYF
d_call: TRBD1; j_call: TRBJ2-3; v_call: TRBV6-4; clone_size: -; cdr3_nt: TGTGCCAGCAGTGACTCTACAGGGGGCGCAGATACGCAGTATTTT; cdr3_aa: CASSDSTGGADTQYF
d_call: TRBD1; j_call: TRBJ1-2; v_call: TRBV9; clone_size: few; cdr3_nt: TGTGCCAGCAGCGTACTCGGACAGGGGGTTGATGGCTACACCTTC; cdr3_aa: CASSVLGQGVDGYTF
d_call: -; j_call: TRBJ1-1; v_call: TRBV5-4; clone_size: -; cdr3_nt: TGTGCCAGCAGCCTAGGGGGGGTCGAGAACACTGAAGCTTTCTTT; cdr3_aa: CASSLGGVENTEAFF
d_call: TRBD1; j_call: TRBJ1-2; v_call: TRBV30; clone_size: -; cdr3_nt: TGTGCCTGGACACCACCGACAGGGAAAGATCACTATGGCTACACCTTC; cdr3_aa: CAWTPPTGKDHYGYTF
d_call: TRBD2; j_call: TRBJ2-3; v_call: TRBV6-4; clone_size: -; cdr3_nt: TGTGCCATCCCGTTACCGGGAAGCGGGAAGGATACGCAGTATTTT; cdr3_aa: CAIPLPGSGKDTQYF
d_call: -; j_call: TRBJ1-4; v_call: TRBV6-5; clone_size: -; cdr3_nt: TGTGCCAGCAGCCCCCGCACTGCAACTAATGAAAAACTGTTTTTT; cdr3_aa: CASSPRTATNEKLFF
d_call: TRBD1; j_call: TRBJ1-1; v_call: TRBV30; clone_size: once; cdr3_nt: TGTGCCTGGAGAAGCCCGGGACAGGGCCACACTGAAGCTTTCTTT; cdr3_aa: CAWRSPGQGHTEAFF
d_call: -; j_call: TRBJ1-5; v_call: TRBV19; clone_size: -; cdr3_nt: TGTGCCAGTAGTTGGGAGACATATAGCAATCAGCCCCAGCATTTT; cdr3_aa: CASSWETYSNQPQHF
d_call: -; j_call: TRBJ2-7; v_call: TRBV7-3; clone_size: -; cdr3_nt: TGTGCCAGCAGCTTAACTAGCTCCTACGAGCAGTACTTC; cdr3_aa: CASSLTSSYEQYF
d_call: -; j_call: TRBJ1-1; v_call: TRBV30; clone_size: once; cdr3_nt: TGTGCCTGGAGCGTAACAGGGGAAGCTTTCTTT; cdr3_aa: CAWSVTGEAFF